Below are 6 T cell receptor beta chains sequenced from a single sample in a study of blood T cells in healthy people across ages. A J-beta primer mix and a sample-barcoded 5' primer were used in a second PCR of about 7 to 12 cycles. One entry per CDR3 protein results from TCRdb running MiXCR on the 5' RACE reads. The data show over a million distinct CDR3 sequences, more than 35% seen once. Source material: blood. These receptors all stem from a woman aged 55-69 years in good health.

This chain uses TRBV20-1 with TRBJ2-5; TRBD2 matches 11 bases. With V trimmed by 5 bases and J by 11 bases, 16 bases remained unmatched. Germline CDR1 is DFQATT and CDR2 is SNEGSKA (reference sequence). The CDR3 has 15 residues. In DNA form, the CDR3 reads TGCAGTGCTGAACCCCTAGCGGGGGGCCCTAGGGAGCAGTACTTC. It specifies CSAEPLAGGPREQYF.

The chain employs TRBV28 and TRBJ2-1; 8 bases fit TRBD2. This CDR3 comprises 17 residues. With 2 bases clipped from V and 3 bases from J, the junction kept 9 bases outside the gene matches. Germline V gene lookup returns CDR1 MDHEN and CDR2 SYDVKM. CDR3 sequence (DNA): TGTGCCAGCAGTTTACCAAGCGGGAGAGCACTCTACAATGAGCAGTTCTTC. Amino acids: CASSLPSGRALYNEQFF.

The chain couples TRBV6-1 to TRBJ2-1; perhaps D is TRBD1 or TRBD2 (5 bases each). The J call may be wrong; the DNA end is better matched by TRBJ2-7. The CDR3 is made up of 15 amino acids. From germline, CDR1 is MNHNS and CDR2 SASEGT. The chain's CDR3 is CASTRDESSYNEQYF. The CDR3 nucleotides are TGTGCCAGCACCAGGGACGAGAGCTCCTACAATGAGCAGTACTTC.

The genes are TRBV11-2 and TRBJ2-4, with unresolved D. The CDR3 has 11 amino acids. The germline CDR1 and CDR2 sequences are SGHAT and FQNNGV. V lost 2 bases and J 13 bases, leaving 9 bases between the germline ends. The CDR3 loop is CASSLQSEQYF. As DNA, the CDR3 is TGTGCCAGCAGCTTACAGTCCGAACAGTACTTC. Supplemented by reference TRBV11-2 and TRBJ2-4, the full variable domain reads EAGVAQSPRYKIIEKRQSVAFWCNPISGHATLYWYQQILGQGPKLLIQFQNNGVVDDSQLPKDRFSAERLKGVDSTLKIQPAKLEDSAVYLCASSLQSEQYFGAGTRLSVL.

Details on this clonotype: The junction differs from germline at one of its ends, possibly a read error. For the CDR3, the DNA is TGTGCCAGCAACCAAGGAACAGGAAGCTCCTACGAGCAGTACTTC. It specifies CASNQGTGSSYEQYF. The chain combines TRBV3-1 with TRBJ2-7; possibly TRBD1 for D (5 bases). The CDR3 length is 15 residues. Germline V gene sequence: CDR1 LGHDT, CDR2 YNNKEL (reference sequence).

The chain is built from TRBV7-2 and TRBJ2-3, with D perhaps TRBD2 (5 bases). The CDR3 contains 17 residues. V was clipped by 5 bases and J by 1 base, with 19 bases between them. The germline V gene has CDR1 SGHTA and CDR2 FQGNSA. CDR3 residues: CASSLRGLLRGTDTQYF. CDR3 nucleotide sequence: TGTGCCAGCAGCCTACGCGGACTTCTTCGGGGCACAGATACGCAGTATTTT.